This T cell receptor (beta chain) was sequenced during a study of post-analysis software for immune sequencing data. Study findings and constraints: The study found TRBV5-6, TRBV5-1 and TRBV20-1 among four to six TRBV segments more frequent in patients than controls. Controls had significantly higher normalized Chao1 diversity than multiple sclerosis patients.

Deletions cut 1 base from V and 0 bases from J, with 10 bases between. Germline V gene lookup returns CDR1 SGHAT and CDR2 FQNNGV. The CDR3 extends over 15 amino acids. Prepared TCR beta cDNA libraries contained unique molecular identifiers. T cells, roughly 1 to 10 million of them, yielded about 500,000 cDNA molecules. TCRdb passed the PCR reads through MiXCR, listing each CDR3 protein once. The sample lists 650,000 to 850,000 distinct CDR3 sequences, more than 45% occurring once. On this clonotype: Its specificity is not known.

The J gene is TRBJ2-7, the V gene TRBV11-2; possibly TRBD1 for D (5 bases). Material for sequencing was blood. This receptor was obtained from a girl aged 10-17 years with multiple sclerosis. The CDR3 spells CASSLGQIRSYEQYF. The CDR3 DNA reads as TGTGCCAGCAGCTTAGGACAGATTCGCTCCTACGAGCAGTACTTC.